This TCR beta chain was sequenced for a study of OX40 agonist ivuxolimab in advanced cancers. About the full investigation: Ivuxolimab, which targeted the costimulatory receptor OX40 (CD134), was an agonistic, fully human IgG2 monoclonal antibody. Intravenous ivuxolimab was administered to patients every 2 weeks at six dose levels: 0.01, 0.1, 0.3, 1.5, 3 and 10 mg/kg. Of the 50 to 55 patients in dose escalation, approximately 20 had hepatocellular carcinoma, roughly 15 had melanoma, 9 had renal cell carcinoma and 9 had head and neck cancer. The dose-escalation cohort was 80% to 90% male with a mean age of about 60 years, ranging from 23 to 79. Patients were allowed to have had prior anti-PD-1, anti-PD-L1 or anti-CTLA-4 therapy, and roughly two fifths of the dose-escalation patients had been treated with checkpoint inhibitors. Three dose-escalation patients achieved partial responses, one with hepatocellular carcinoma and two with cutaneous melanoma. Peripheral TCRbeta sequencing was intended to test whether TCR sequence diversity was altered and clonal T-cell expansion was caused by ivuxolimab. The paper reports the monotherapy dose-escalation portion (N ≈ 50 patients) of the phase I ivuxolimab trial.

What the authors observed across the whole study: In the 0.1-3.0 mg/kg groups, partial responders had among the lowest normalized peripheral clonal expansion, particularly in CD8+ T cells. After ivuxolimab, more expanded clones were found on average in CD8+ T cells than in CD4+ T cells. At doses of 0.1 to 3.0 mg/kg, clonal expansion of both CD4+ and CD8+ T cells in blood was seen between baseline and week 6. Low levels of normalized T-cell clonal expansion were also seen in some nonresponding patients. Antigen specificity was not determined for the clonally expanded peripheral T cells.

Reading the germline V gene gives CDR1 LGHNA and CDR2 YNFKEQ. V loses 2 bases of germline sequence and J loses 8 bases, and the interval between the two ends is 22 bases. Spanning cysteine to phenylalanine, the CDR3 consists of 18 amino acids. Solely the CDR3 DNA is kept, with 54 bases framed from the first base. Remarks on this clone: The target of this receptor is not known. Base quality data are lacking; no much larger clone is found one base away.

The trial excluded patients who had a history of autoimmune disease or who were on systemic immunosuppression. Peripheral blood for TCR sequencing was collected from all dose cohorts at baseline, on cycle 4 day 1, and on cycle 7 day 1. Samples came from an open-label, multicenter, first-in-human phase I dose-escalation trial of ivuxolimab. Adults with locally advanced or metastatic melanoma, renal cell, hepatocellular, or head and neck squamous cell carcinoma were enrolled in the trial. Before TCR sequencing, CD4+ and CD8+ T cells were separately sorted from peripheral blood. For sequencing of the TCRbeta CDR3 region, genomic DNA was extracted from the sorted cells. The immunoSEQ Assay was used for sequencing of TCRbeta CDR3 regions. Sourced from immuneACCESS, this table was stored by TCRdb with only in-frame sequences that have V and J called. A share of the clones is absent; for the studies checked, an unresolved V gene accounts for under half, and the remainder has no known explanation. This sample gives tens of thousands of clones in total; around 83% of them show up just once. About 17% of the sample lies in the top ten.

This sequence uses TRBV4-2 and TRBJ1-6; the D gene lacks a confident call. This sample comprised CD4+ or CD8+ T cells sorted from blood, obtained in a trial of the OX40 agonist ivuxolimab. This clonotype originated in an adult with an advanced solid tumor such as melanoma, head and neck, liver or kidney cancer. The DNA is TGTGCCAGCAGCCAATCCCTGGCCGCAGCCGCTGGGGATTCACCCCTCCACTTT. Protein translation: CASSQSLAAAAGDSPLHF.